Following are 27 T cell receptor beta chains from one sample sequenced in a study of T cell responses to AZD1222 COVID-19 vaccine. Profiled with immunoSEQ multiplex PCR; TCRdb holds only in-frame clones, not every one. The sample lists more than 95,000 clones, about 93% occurring once. The sequencing used peripheral blood, collected on day 0 of AZD1222 vaccination. These receptors originate from an adult in good health.

CDR3 nucleotide sequence: TGCGCCAGCAGCTTGAAGAGAGATCTCGGTGGGTACAATGAGCAGTTCTTC. Encoded protein: CASSLKRDLGGYNEQFF. The V and J genes are TRBV5-1 and TRBJ2-1; D is unclear. From germline, CDR1 is SGHRS and CDR2 YFSETQ. V lost 1 base and J 4 bases, leaving 18 bases between the germline ends. The CDR3 is made up of 17 amino acids.

V gene TRBV30 combines with J gene TRBJ1-1; D call uncertain. This CDR3 comprises 13 residues. The V end lost 3 bases, the J end lost 0 bases, and 8 bases lay between the germline ends. The germline V gene has CDR1 GTSNPN and CDR2 SVGIG (reference sequence). The CDR3 bases are TGTGCCTGGAGGACGACGATGAACACTGAAGCTTTCTTT. Its protein is CAWRTTMNTEAFF. The whole variable domain, remainder taken from reference TRBV30 and TRBJ1-1, is SQTIHQWPATLVQPVGSPLSLECTVEGTSNPNLYWYRQAAGRGLQLLFYSVGIGQISSEVPQNLSASRPQDRQFILSSKKLLLSDSGFYLCAWRTTMNTEAFFGQGTRLTVV.

J is TRBJ2-2 and V is TRBV5-1, with a possible D match to TRBD2 (6 bases). The CDR3 spans 15 residues. Germline V gene lookup returns CDR1 SGHRS and CDR2 YFSETQ. Trimming left V 2 bases short and J 0 bases short, with 8 bases between. CDR3 in amino acids: CASSFAGTNTGELFF. The CDR3 DNA reads as TGCGCCAGCAGCTTTGCGGGAACGAACACCGGGGAGCTGTTTTTT.

The gene calls are TRBV2 and TRBJ2-7; possible D gene TRBD2, 6 bases. Germline V gene data show CDR1 as SNHLY and CDR2 as FYNNEI. The CDR3 is 12 amino acids. V dropped 6 bases and J dropped 3 bases, with 9 bases sitting between them. CDR3 nucleotide sequence: TGTGCCAGCAGGGGACTTGGCTACGAGCAGTACTTC. It yields the protein CASRGLGYEQYF.

V is TRBV1 and J is TRBJ1-3; whether TRBD1, the table's D call, matches the DNA was not checked. TRBV1 is a known pseudogene. The CDR3 has 22 residues. Here the CDR3 DNA reads TGCACCAGCAGCCAAGAATTCCAGACAGGATATACCCTTTGCCCCTTACTGGACACCATATATTTT. This encodes CTSSQEFQTGYTLCPLLDTIYF.

The rearrangement joins TRBV5-1 to TRBJ1-2; 8 nucleotides match TRBD1. Germline loops: CDR1 SGHRS, CDR2 YFSETQ. The CDR3 sequence is 16 residues long. Trimming at V came to 4 bases and at J to 0 bases, leaving 8 bases not matched to a gene. CDR3 in amino acids: CASSRGQASANYGYTF. In DNA form, the CDR3 reads TGCGCCAGCAGCAGGGGACAGGCATCAGCTAACTATGGCTACACCTTC.

This clone was recorded a few times. This rearrangement joins TRBV3-1 (or the pseudogene TRBV3-2) to TRBJ2-2, with unresolved D. The V end was cut by 2 bases, the J end by 6 bases, with 13 bases between. The CDR3 has 15 residues. The germline V gene has CDR1 LGHDT and CDR2 YNNKEL (reference sequence). The CDR3 spells CASSQSPVIAGELFF. The CDR3 DNA sequence: TGTGCCAGCAGCCAAAGTCCGGTAATCGCCGGGGAGCTGTTTTTT.

This sequence joins TRBV28 and TRBJ1-5; no clear D gene. CDR3 length: 15 residues. V was cut by 7 bases and J by 3 bases, with 16 bases left in between. Per the germline V gene, CDR1 is MDHEN and CDR2 is SYDVKM. As DNA, the CDR3 is TGTGCCAGCACCGAGGGTGGCAGCCCCAATCAGCCCCAGCATTTT. Its translation is CASTEGGSPNQPQHF.

V is TRBV15 and J is TRBJ2-1; 7 bases match TRBD2. The germline CDR1 and CDR2 sequences are LNHNV and YYDKDF (reference sequence). The CDR3 totals 13 residues. J was trimmed by 6 bases and V by 9 bases; bases with no gene match: 8. DNA of the CDR3: TGTGCCACAAGCCGGGACTACCTCAATGAGCAGTTCTTC. This encodes CATSRDYLNEQFF.

This clone was counted a single time. The chain carries TRBV6-9 and TRBJ2-1; 8 bases fit TRBD2. V gave up 5 bases and J gave up 8 bases; unmatched junction bases: 11. Germline-derived CDR1 and CDR2 are MNHGY and SVAAGI. This CDR3 region has 15 residues. The CDR3 region has the DNA TGTGCCAGCAGTGTCATAAAGCGGGAGAGGGATGAGCAGTTCTTC. Amino acids: CASSVIKRERDEQFF.

The rearrangement uses TRBV5-1 and TRBJ1-1; no reliable D call. This CDR3 is 15 amino acids long. V lost 1 base to trimming and J lost 1 base, with 11 bases between them. Germline values: CDR1 SGHRS, CDR2 YFSETQ. CDR3 loop: CASSLSRSANTEAFF. CDR3 DNA: TGCGCCAGCAGCTTGTCTCGGTCGGCGAACACTGAAGCTTTCTTT.

The chain employs TRBV29-1 and TRBJ1-2; the D is unclear. There are 12 residues in the CDR3. V was clipped by 1 base and J by 8 bases, with 11 bases between them. CDR1 SQVTM and CDR2 ANQGSEA come from the germline V gene. The DNA of the CDR3 is TGCAGCGTTGAAGGGACCCTGGGAGGCTACACCTTC. This codes for CSVEGTLGGYTF.

The chain has TRBV10-2 and TRBJ2-3; 9 bases map to TRBD2. With 6 bases clipped from V and 4 bases from J, the junction kept 11 bases outside the gene matches. This CDR3 is 16 amino acids long. The germline V gene encodes CDR1 WSHSY and CDR2 SAAADI. The chain's CDR3 is CASRDLSGRGADTQYF. CDR3 in DNA: TGCGCCAGCAGGGACCTTAGCGGGAGAGGCGCAGATACGCAGTATTTT.

The chain couples TRBV5-1 to TRBJ2-2; no firm D call. CDR3 length: 15 residues. Trimming removed 2 bases from V and 0 bases from J, with 8 bases in between. Germline V gene sequence: CDR1 SGHRS, CDR2 YFSETQ. CDR3 nucleotide sequence: TGCGCCAGCAGCTTACTTACTTCGAACACCGGGGAGCTGTTTTTT. Protein product: CASSLLTSNTGELFF.

The CDR3 reads CAWSPTMTGELFF. CDR3 DNA: TGTGCCTGGAGTCCTACAATGACCGGGGAGCTGTTTTTT. The rearrangement uses TRBV30 and TRBJ2-2; D unclear. The CDR3 totals 13 residues. CDR1 and CDR2 (germline): GTSNPN, SVGIG (reference sequence). V lost 2 bases and J 5 bases, leaving 9 bases between the germline ends.

V gene TRBV28 combines with J gene TRBJ2-7, with D unresolved. This CDR3 is 13 amino acids long. Trimming left V 3 bases short and J 2 bases short, with 8 bases between. Germline-derived CDR1 and CDR2 are MDHEN and SYDVKM. The CDR3 is CASSFTGPYEQYF. Written as DNA, the CDR3 is TGTGCCAGCAGTTTTACCGGGCCCTACGAGCAGTACTTC.

The genes are TRBV4-1 and TRBJ2-5; 12 nucleotides align to TRBD2. Germline lookup yields CDR1 MGHRA and CDR2 YSYEKL. The V segment lost 1 base and the J segment 5 bases; nucleotides outside the gene matches: 5. This CDR3 is built from 16 residues. The CDR3 here is CASSQAGGLAGETQYF. The CDR3 bases are TGCGCCAGCAGCCAAGCAGGAGGACTAGCGGGGGAGACCCAGTACTTC.

The chain couples TRBV3-1 (or the pseudogene TRBV3-2) to TRBJ2-7, with 12 bases that match TRBD2. CDR3 size: 17 residues. V shed 4 bases, J shed 4 bases, and the junction held 11 bases outside the gene matches. Germline V CDR1 and CDR2: LGHDT, YNNKEL (reference sequence). Written as DNA, the CDR3 is TGTGCCAGCAGCCTCTTCGGACTAGCGGGAAGGCCTTACGAGCAGTACTTC. The encoded protein is CASSLFGLAGRPYEQYF.

The chain uses TRBV6-1 and TRBJ1-6; 10 bases map to TRBD1. V trimming: 4 bases; J trimming: 5 bases; junction bases outside the gene matches: 5. The germline gives CDR1 MNHNS, CDR2 SASEGT. This CDR3 is built from 16 residues. The CDR3 reads CASSAPGQGNNSPLHF. As DNA, the CDR3 is TGTGCCAGCAGTGCCCCGGGACAGGGGAATAATTCACCCCTCCACTTT.

The chain is built from TRBV6-5 and TRBJ2-3, with unresolved D. The V end lost 7 bases, the J end lost 5 bases, and 10 bases lay between the germline ends. CDR3 size: 12 residues. Per germline, CDR1 MNHEY and CDR2 SVGAGI. The CDR3 sequence is CASTLGRDTQYF. CDR3 nucleotide sequence: TGTGCCAGCACCTTGGGAAGAGATACGCAGTATTTT.

The gene calls are TRBV2 and TRBJ1-1; D gene ambiguous. CDR1 and CDR2 from the germline V gene are SNHLY and FYNNEI. The V end lost 5 bases, the J end lost 3 bases, and 10 bases lay between the germline ends. The CDR3 extends over 13 amino acids. The CDR3 sequence is CASSQYSDTEAFF. The CDR3 DNA reads TGTGCCAGCAGTCAATACAGTGACACTGAAGCTTTCTTT.

The rearrangement links TRBV18 to TRBJ1-2; no firm D call. V shed 0 bases and J shed 5 bases, with 16 bases lying between them. The CDR3 runs 16 residues. CDR1 is KGHSH and CDR2 is LQKENI in the germline V gene. DNA of the CDR3: TGTGCCAGCTCACCACCGTCGAGCCCTAGTGGGTATGGCTACACCTTC. Its protein is CASSPPSSPSGYGYTF.

The chain's CDR3 is CASSPSNLLAGVWFF. In DNA form, the CDR3 reads TGTGCCAGCAGTCCTTCGAACTTACTAGCGGGAGTTTGGTTCTTC. The chain couples TRBV6-5 to TRBJ2-1, with 11 bases aligning to TRBD2. From germline, CDR1 is MNHEY and CDR2 SVGAGI. CDR3 length: 15 amino acids. V trimming: 5 bases; J trimming: 15 bases; junction bases outside the gene matches: 15.

The chain links TRBV21-1 to TRBJ2-7; the D call TRBD2 from the table was never checked on the DNA. TRBV21-1 is a known pseudogene. The CDR3 length is 16 residues. DNA of the CDR3: TGTGCCAACGGACGTTTGACTAGCGGCCCTTGTTACGAGCAGTACTTC. As protein: CANGRLTSGPCYEQYF.

The V call is TRBV10-3, the J call TRBJ2-1, with D perhaps assigned TRBD1 or TRBD2 (6 bases each). CDR1 ENHRY and CDR2 SYGVKD come from the germline V gene. Trimming took off 11 bases at V and 8 bases at J, with 25 bases between the two ends. The CDR3 consists of 15 residues. DNA of the CDR3: TGTGCCTCGGGGGCAGGAATCGGGGGTTTGGATGAGCAGTTCTTC. Protein sequence: CASGAGIGGLDEQFF.

This sequence joins TRBV7-8 and TRBJ2-3, with 11 bases aligning to TRBD2. Germline CDR1 reads SGHVS; CDR2 reads FQNEAQ. V shed 5 bases and J 4 bases; nucleotides not matched to a gene: 29. CDR3 length equals 23 residues. This chain's CDR3 is CASSPQPRLLAGEVAKRSDTQYF. Here the CDR3 DNA reads TGTGCCAGCAGCCCCCAACCCCGGTTACTAGCGGGAGAAGTGGCTAAAAGATCAGATACGCAGTATTTT.

In nucleotides, the CDR3 is TGTGCCAGCACGGAGAAATACGAGCAGTACTTC. Translation gives CASTEKYEQYF. The chain couples TRBV2 to TRBJ2-7; D not resolved. Trimming removed 7 bases from V and 4 bases from J, with 8 bases in between. From germline, CDR1 is SNHLY and CDR2 FYNNEI. The CDR3 extends over 11 amino acids.